This T cell receptor beta chain was recorded in a study of control samples from healthy donors and cancer patients. Trimming took off 6 bases at V and 0 bases at J, with 9 bases between the two ends. CDR1 LNHDA and CDR2 SQIVND come from the germline V gene (reference sequence). The CDR3 extends over 14 amino acids. Sequenced by immunoSEQ multiplex PCR; TCRdb stores in-frame clones only, minus some. The table lists about 86,000 clones, approximately 93% of them singletons, with about 1.5% in the top ten. The chain joins TRBV19 to TRBJ1-5, with a weak D call TRBD1 (6 bases). The specimen sequenced was blood. The sequence derives from a woman aged 30 to 39 in good health. The DNA of the CDR3 is TGTGCCAGTAGCAGGACAGTTAGCAATCAGCCCCAGCATTTT. Amino acids: CASSRTVSNQPQHF.